Below, 10 T cell receptor beta chains from the same sample are listed, as sequenced in a study of T cell responses to AZD1222 COVID-19 vaccine. This table comes from immunoSEQ multiplex PCR, and its TCRdb copy is limited to in-frame clones, with some not included. The sample carries 180,000 or so clones, about 93% recorded once. The input for sequencing was peripheral blood, taken 28 days after the second dose of the MenACWY control vaccine. Receptors were obtained from an adult who received the MenACWY meningococcal vaccine as a control.

This chain uses TRBV19 with TRBJ2-2; 11 positions agree with TRBD2. Germline V gene lookup returns CDR1 LNHDA and CDR2 SQIVND (reference sequence). The ends lost 6 bases at V and 3 bases at J; junction bases unmatched: 3. The CDR3 contains 15 residues. In DNA form, the CDR3 reads TGTGCCAGTAGCAAGACTAGCGGGGACACCGGGGAGCTGTTTTTT. Protein sequence: CASSKTSGDTGELFF.

This clone was detected once. This chain joins TRBV12-3 or TRBV12-4 and TRBJ1-5; unclear D gene. The CDR3 has 13 residues. Trimming removed 2 bases at V and 4 bases at J, with 6 bases between. The CDR3 is CASSLRVNQPQHF. The CDR3 DNA sequence: TGTGCCAGCAGTTTAAGGGTGAATCAGCCCCAGCATTTT.

This clone showed up just once. This chain joins TRBV28 and TRBJ1-2, with D unclear. Germline loops: CDR1 MDHEN, CDR2 SYDVKM. The CDR3 covers 13 residues. Trimming took 7 bases from V and 14 from J, leaving 23 bases between them. The CDR3 DNA is TGTGCCAGCACCGCCGGCGACCGCGATTGGGGAACCTTC. Translation gives CASTAGDRDWGTF.

The chain joins TRBV6-5 to TRBJ1-1; D is unclear. Per germline, CDR1 MNHEY and CDR2 SVGAGI. The V end was cut by 2 bases, the J end by 3 bases, with 7 bases between. This CDR3 is 13 amino acids long. The CDR3 sequence: CASSYTLHTEAFF. The CDR3 nucleotides read TGTGCCAGCAGTTACACCCTACACACTGAAGCTTTCTTT.

The chain recombines TRBV10-3 with TRBJ1-2; tentatively, D is TRBD1 (6 bases). CDR3 length: 13 amino acids. V lost 3 bases and J 5 bases, leaving 10 bases between the germline ends. Germline lookup yields CDR1 ENHRY and CDR2 SYGVKD. The CDR3 region has the DNA TGTGCCATCAGTGAAAGGGGGGGATATGGCTACACCTTC. Protein sequence: CAISERGGYGYTF.

The V gene is TRBV25-1, the J gene TRBJ1-5, with a weak D call TRBD1 (6 bases). Germline CDR1 and CDR2: MGHDK and SYGVNS. The CDR3 is 13 residues long. V was trimmed by 4 bases and J by 5 bases, leaving 9 bases between them. The CDR3 sequence is CASSATGYQPQHF. The CDR3 coding sequence is TGTGCCAGCAGTGCTACAGGGTATCAGCCCCAGCATTTT.

To note about this clone: Different DNA sequences within this sample yield the same CDR3. This chain links TRBV5-4 with TRBJ2-5; D not certain. The CDR3 length is 13 residues. The germline V gene has CDR1 SGHNT and CDR2 YYREEE (reference sequence). Trimming left V 1 base short and J 1 base short, with 5 bases between. The CDR3 sequence: CASSLRLQETQYF. CDR3 sequence (DNA): TGTGCCAGCAGCTTGAGACTCCAAGAGACCCAGTACTTC. The full variable domain, its missing parts supplied by reference TRBV5-4 and TRBJ2-5, is ETGVTQSPTHLIKTRGQQVTLRCSSQSGHNTVSWYQQALGQGPQFIFQYYREEENGRGNFPPRFSGLQFPNYSSELNVNALELDDSALYLCASSLRLQETQYFGPGTRLLVL.

This clone was picked up one time. This chain links TRBV19 with TRBJ1-4, with TRBD1 matching 12 bases. The CDR3 runs 17 residues. V dropped 5 bases and J dropped 1; count of bases not matched to a gene: 5. The V gene's germline CDR1 is LNHDA and CDR2 SQIVND (reference sequence). CDR3 amino acids: CASSPRDRGLTNEKLFF. In DNA, the CDR3 is TGTGCCAGTAGTCCCCGGGACAGGGGGCTAACTAATGAAAAACTGTTTTTT.

For this clone: Other DNA variants within this sample encode the same CDR3. The chain recombines TRBV7-9 with TRBJ1-6; the D is unclear. The V end was cut by 1 base, the J end by 4 bases, with 5 bases between. The germline CDR1 and CDR2 sequences are SEHNR and FQNEAQ (reference sequence). The CDR3 is 14 residues long. CDR3 loop: CASSLEQYNSPLHF. CDR3 nucleotide sequence: TGTGCCAGCAGCTTAGAGCAGTATAATTCACCCCTCCACTTT.

This sequence joins TRBV5-4 and TRBJ1-1; unclear D gene. The germline CDR1 and CDR2 sequences are SGHNT and YYREEE (reference sequence). V shed 2 bases and J shed 0 bases, with 8 bases lying between them. This CDR3 comprises 14 residues. CDR3 region: CASSFSTLNTEAFF. The CDR3 DNA reads as TGTGCCAGCAGCTTTTCCACGCTGAACACTGAAGCTTTCTTT.